The clone carrying this T cell receptor beta chain was seen at least ten times. The antigen is undetermined. The TCR beta CDR3 regions underwent amplification using RNA transcripts as the source. The TCR CDR3 was amplified in a first-round RT-PCR using the HTBI primer set. TCRdb redid the calling of the multiplex PCR reads with MiXCR, one entry per CDR3 protein. Of a few hundred thousand distinct CDR3 sequences listed, less than 15% are singletons. The V gene lost 0 bases and the J gene lost 2 bases, with 7 bases spanning the gap. The CDR3 covers 14 residues. Germline V lookup: CDR1 SGHRS, CDR2 YFSETQ. This entry comes from a study of T cells in Graves' hyperthyroidism and ophthalmopathy. Study-level background: Once the initial diagnosis was made, peripheral blood was obtained before any treatment. Study-wide results and caveats: Most expanded thyroid clonotypes above 0.001 also appeared in blood.

This clonotype was obtained from a man aged 25-40 years with Graves' hyperthyroidism that later progressed to Graves' ophthalmopathy. The gene calls are TRBV5-1 and TRBJ2-3; D may correspond to TRBD1 or TRBD2 (5 bases each). Sample: blood. The CDR3 region is CASSLGDLTDTQYF. The CDR3 DNA is TGCGCCAGCAGCTTGGGGGACCTCACAGATACGCAGTATTTT.